The clone carrying this T cell receptor (beta chain) was seen a single time. Sequenced by immunoSEQ multiplex PCR; TCRdb stores in-frame clones only, minus some. The sample comprises more than 50,000 clones, about 64% of which are singletons, and approximately 9.9% rests with the top ten. The sample is drawn from a study of PD-1 blockade in classical Hodgkin lymphoma. Looking at the study overall: Patients had nivolumab dosed at 3 mg/kg, delivered intravenously every 2 weeks.

Every patient was affected by relapse after autologous stem cell transplantation, while exposure to brentuximab vedotin was not uniform. Under best response, outcomes were complete response, partial response or progressive disease. After removal of 5 bases from V and 4 bases from J, the junction contained 6 bases not matched to a gene. CDR3 length: 14 amino acids. Germline CDR1 and CDR2: SGHAT and FQNNGV. The receptor was isolated from a human donor with classical Hodgkin lymphoma. The rearrangement links TRBV11-2 to TRBJ2-7; TRBD1 agrees at 9 bases. The specimen was peripheral blood mononuclear cells (PBMCs), collected before the second cycle of nivolumab. CDR3 sequence reads: CASSPQGAFYEQYF. The CDR3 coding sequence is TGTGCCAGCAGCCCACAGGGGGCGTTTTACGAGCAGTACTTC.